This T cell receptor beta chain was identified in a study of T cells in Graves' hyperthyroidism and ophthalmopathy. Study-wide findings and caveats: Ophthalmopathy, as predicted by the model, came a median around 7 months after the prediction.

The CDR3 covers 15 residues. CDR1 is DFQATT, CDR2 SNEGSKA, per germline (reference sequence). With 3 bases clipped from V and 6 bases from J, the junction kept 8 bases outside the gene matches. TCR beta CDR3 region amplification was performed from RNA transcripts. The TCR CDR3 first-round RT-PCR relied on the HTBI primer set. From the multiplex PCR reads, TCRdb called clonotypes with MiXCR, one entry per CDR3 protein. The table shows around 620,000 distinct CDR3 sequences, with 12% to 15% occurring only once. Comments on this clonotype: Its specificity is not known.

The material sequenced was blood. This clonotype was sampled from a woman between 18 and 29 years old with Graves' ophthalmopathy. The chain employs TRBV20-1 and TRBJ2-1; TRBD2 matches 10 bases. This CDR3 reads CSASGASGRINEQFF. As DNA, the CDR3 is TGCAGTGCTAGCGGGGCTAGCGGGAGAATCAATGAGCAGTTCTTC.